These T cell receptor beta chains were read from a single sample in a study of beta chain features in type 1 diabetes. TCRdb's table, derived via immunoSEQ multiplex PCR, lists solely in-frame clones and lacks some. Among a few hundred thousand clones, about 30% were seen once, and the ten largest hold 0.06% to 0.07%. The sample was naive CD4+ T cells from blood. The receptors were sampled from a man in his late teens or twenties in good health. Each CDR3 is given with its conserved first and last residue. The D gene is left open where the match is weak. Clone size is given for some rows only: seen once, a few or many times, or a class if the clone is expanded.

cdr3_nt: TGTGCCAGCAGCTTAGGGTTAGAAGAGACCCAGTACTTC
cdr3_aa: CASSLGLEETQYF
j_call: TRBJ2-5
clone_size: .
v_call: TRBV11-3
d_call: .

cdr3_nt: TGTGCCAGCAGCTCCGCTCGGGGGCGCGAGACCCAGTACTTC
cdr3_aa: CASSSARGRETQYF
j_call: TRBJ2-5
clone_size: .
v_call: TRBV5-6
d_call: .

cdr3_nt: TGTGCCAGCAGCTTTGGGACTAGCGGGCCCGATACGCAGTATTTT
cdr3_aa: CASSFGTSGPDTQYF
j_call: TRBJ2-3
clone_size: once
v_call: TRBV7-2
d_call: TRBD2

cdr3_nt: TGTGCCAGCAGCTTAGGTGGCAGCATCAACTATGGCTACACCTTC
cdr3_aa: CASSLGGSINYGYTF
j_call: TRBJ1-2
clone_size: few
v_call: TRBV7-2
d_call: .

cdr3_nt: TGTGCCAGCAGCTTTAGCGGGAGGGCCCTAGATACGCAGTATTTT
cdr3_aa: CASSFSGRALDTQYF
j_call: TRBJ2-3
clone_size: once
v_call: TRBV7-3
d_call: TRBD2

cdr3_nt: TGCAGCGCCACGGGGACTAGCGTGTCTGAGACCCAGTACTTC
cdr3_aa: CSATGTSVSETQYF
j_call: TRBJ2-5
clone_size: few
v_call: TRBV29-1
d_call: TRBD2

cdr3_nt: TGTGCCAGCAGTCTCCGGGACAGGGTGAACTTC
cdr3_aa: CASSLRDRVNF
j_call: TRBJ2-4
clone_size: few
v_call: TRBV28
d_call: TRBD1

cdr3_nt: TGTGCCAGCAGCTTCCCAGGATGGGGAGAAGAGACCCAGTACTTC
cdr3_aa: CASSFPGWGEETQYF
j_call: TRBJ2-5
clone_size: .
v_call: TRBV7-9
d_call: .

cdr3_nt: TGTGCCAGCAGCTCCGGCCCTAGCGACTACAATGAGCAGTTCTTC
cdr3_aa: CASSSGPSDYNEQFF
j_call: TRBJ2-1
clone_size: .
v_call: TRBV7-2
d_call: .

cdr3_nt: TGTGCCAGCAGCTTAGACGGGTACTACGAGCAGTACTTC
cdr3_aa: CASSLDGYYEQYF
j_call: TRBJ2-7
clone_size: .
v_call: TRBV11-2
d_call: .

cdr3_nt: TGTGCCAGCAGCCGTACAGTGAACACTGAAGCTTTCTTT
cdr3_aa: CASSRTVNTEAFF
j_call: TRBJ1-1
clone_size: .
v_call: TRBV7-2
d_call: .

cdr3_nt: TGTGCCATCAGTGAGGGGACAGGGAAGGCCAATGAGCAGTTCTTC
cdr3_aa: CAISEGTGKANEQFF
j_call: TRBJ2-1
clone_size: few
v_call: TRBV10-3
d_call: TRBD1

cdr3_nt: TGCGCCAGCAGTAGGAGACAGATAGCCAAAAACATTCAGTACTTC
cdr3_aa: CASSRRQIAKNIQYF
j_call: TRBJ2-4
clone_size: once
v_call: TRBV10-2
d_call: .

cdr3_nt: TGTGCCAGCAGCTTAGGCGGACAACAATACACCTTC
cdr3_aa: CASSLGGQQYTF
j_call: TRBJ1-2
clone_size: once
v_call: TRBV7-8
d_call: .

cdr3_nt: TGTGCCAGCAGCCTACGGGCCTATGGCTACACCTTC
cdr3_aa: CASSLRAYGYTF
j_call: TRBJ1-2
clone_size: .
v_call: TRBV28
d_call: .

cdr3_nt: TGTGCCAGCTCACAGGAGACGGGCACAGATACGCAGTATTTT
cdr3_aa: CASSQETGTDTQYF
j_call: TRBJ2-3
clone_size: .
v_call: TRBV18
d_call: .

cdr3_nt: TGTGCCAGCAAGAAGCAGGGGGATGGAAACACCATATATTTT
cdr3_aa: CASKKQGDGNTIYF
j_call: TRBJ1-3
clone_size: few
v_call: TRBV6-1
d_call: TRBD1

cdr3_nt: TGTGCCAGCAGCGCATCAAGGGCAGATACGCAGTATTTT
cdr3_aa: CASSASRADTQYF
j_call: TRBJ2-3
clone_size: few
v_call: TRBV9
d_call: .

cdr3_nt: TGCGCCAGCAGCTTCCTAGCGGGAGATTACAATGAGCAGTTCTTC
cdr3_aa: CASSFLAGDYNEQFF
j_call: TRBJ2-1
clone_size: .
v_call: TRBV5-1
d_call: TRBD2

cdr3_nt: TGTGCCAGCAGCCGCCTTTCGGCCAAAAACATTCAGTACTTC
cdr3_aa: CASSRLSAKNIQYF
j_call: TRBJ2-4
clone_size: .
v_call: TRBV7-2
d_call: .

cdr3_nt: TGCGCCAGCAGCTTGATTGGCTCGGGGACTGAAGCTTTCTTT
cdr3_aa: CASSLIGSGTEAFF
j_call: TRBJ1-1
clone_size: .
v_call: TRBV5-1
d_call: .

cdr3_nt: TGTGCCAGCAGCGTAACTGCGGGCTCCTACAATGAGCAGTTCTTC
cdr3_aa: CASSVTAGSYNEQFF
j_call: TRBJ2-1
clone_size: .
v_call: TRBV9
d_call: .

cdr3_nt: TGTGCCATCAGTGAGTCGAACGAGCAGTACTTC
cdr3_aa: CAISESNEQYF
j_call: TRBJ2-7
clone_size: few
v_call: TRBV10-3
d_call: .

cdr3_nt: TGTGCCAGCAGCAAATTATCGGGGGCGGACACCGGGGAGCTGTTTTTT
cdr3_aa: CASSKLSGADTGELFF
j_call: TRBJ2-2
clone_size: .
v_call: TRBV21-1
d_call: .

cdr3_nt: TGTGCCAGCAGCGTAGACCCTATTCAAGAGACCCAGTACTTC
cdr3_aa: CASSVDPIQETQYF
j_call: TRBJ2-5
clone_size: .
v_call: TRBV9
d_call: .

cdr3_nt: TGTGCCAGCAGTTACTCGATGGACGGGTACAATGAGCAGTTCTTC
cdr3_aa: CASSYSMDGYNEQFF
j_call: TRBJ2-1
clone_size: few
v_call: TRBV6-6
d_call: .

cdr3_nt: TGTGCCTGGAGCACCGGACAGGGCGGCACCGGGGAGCTGTTTTTT
cdr3_aa: CAWSTGQGGTGELFF
j_call: TRBJ2-2
clone_size: few
v_call: TRBV30
d_call: TRBD1

cdr3_nt: TGTGCCAGCAGTGATCGATCGACAGGCGAGCAGTACTTC
cdr3_aa: CASSDRSTGEQYF
j_call: TRBJ2-7
clone_size: few
v_call: TRBV25-1
d_call: .

cdr3_nt: TGCAGCGTAACAGGGGGCCAAGAGACCCAGTACTTC
cdr3_aa: CSVTGGQETQYF
j_call: TRBJ2-5
clone_size: .
v_call: TRBV29-1
d_call: TRBD1

cdr3_nt: TGTGCCAGCAGCCAAGAGTTACGGGAGGGCCGAAATGAGCAGTTCTTC
cdr3_aa: CASSQELREGRNEQFF
j_call: TRBJ2-1
clone_size: .
v_call: TRBV4-2
d_call: TRBD2

cdr3_nt: TGTGCCAGCAGCAGCTGGGGGAATGGGGCCAACGTCCTGACTTTC
cdr3_aa: CASSSWGNGANVLTF
j_call: TRBJ2-6
clone_size: .
v_call: TRBV27
d_call: .

cdr3_nt: TGTGCCAGCAGTTACTCCAGGTTCCTGGACTATGGCTACACCTTC
cdr3_aa: CASSYSRFLDYGYTF
j_call: TRBJ1-2
clone_size: .
v_call: TRBV6-5
d_call: .

cdr3_nt: TGTGCCAGCAGTGACCCCCGGGGTAGCGAAAGCTCCTACAATGAGCAGTTCTTC
cdr3_aa: CASSDPRGSESSYNEQFF
j_call: TRBJ2-1
clone_size: few
v_call: TRBV25-1
d_call: .

cdr3_nt: TGTGCCAGCAGTCCGAATCTTGGGACTAGCGGGAGCGGAGGTCACACAGATACGCAGTATTTT
cdr3_aa: CASSPNLGTSGSGGHTDTQYF
j_call: TRBJ2-3
clone_size: few
v_call: TRBV28
d_call: TRBD2

cdr3_nt: TGTGCCACCAGCAGAGAGACATCTTCCGAGCAGTACTTC
cdr3_aa: CATSRETSSEQYF
j_call: TRBJ2-7
clone_size: .
v_call: TRBV15
d_call: .

cdr3_nt: TGTGCCTGGGCCGACAGGGGGAATCAGCCCCAGCATTTT
cdr3_aa: CAWADRGNQPQHF
j_call: TRBJ1-5
clone_size: .
v_call: TRBV30
d_call: TRBD1

cdr3_nt: TGTGCCAGCAGCTTACAGGGTTGGAATGAGCAGTTCTTC
cdr3_aa: CASSLQGWNEQFF
j_call: TRBJ2-1
clone_size: .
v_call: TRBV5-6
d_call: .

cdr3_nt: TGTGCCAGCAGCTCTGTCGGGCAGTTCTTC
cdr3_aa: CASSSVGQFF
j_call: TRBJ2-1
clone_size: .
v_call: TRBV7-9
d_call: .

cdr3_nt: TGTGCCAGCAGGCACAGTCTACCCGGCGAGCAGTACTTC
cdr3_aa: CASRHSLPGEQYF
j_call: TRBJ2-7
clone_size: .
v_call: TRBV6-5
d_call: .

cdr3_nt: TGTGCCAGCAGCTTAATGTCTGTCCGACCTCTGGGGAGAGAGACCCAGTACTTC
cdr3_aa: CASSLMSVRPLGRETQYF
j_call: TRBJ2-5
clone_size: once
v_call: TRBV7-6
d_call: .

cdr3_nt: TGCAGCGTTGAAGAATGGAGGGATACGCAGTATTTT
cdr3_aa: CSVEEWRDTQYF
j_call: TRBJ2-3
clone_size: few
v_call: TRBV29-1
d_call: .

cdr3_nt: TGCGCCAGCAGCTTGGGACAGGCGGAGGAGACCCAGTACTTC
cdr3_aa: CASSLGQAEETQYF
j_call: TRBJ2-5
clone_size: few
v_call: TRBV5-1
d_call: .

cdr3_nt: TGTGCCAGCAGTTTAAGCAGGAATCAGCCCCAGCATTTT
cdr3_aa: CASSLSRNQPQHF
j_call: TRBJ1-5
clone_size: .
v_call: TRBV27
d_call: .

cdr3_nt: TGTGCCAGCAGCTACAGCCCAGGGGATTATGGCTACACCTTC
cdr3_aa: CASSYSPGDYGYTF
j_call: TRBJ1-2
clone_size: few
v_call: TRBV7-3
d_call: .

cdr3_nt: TGTGCCAGCAGCTTAATGACAGGCGACGGCGAGCAGTACTTC
cdr3_aa: CASSLMTGDGEQYF
j_call: TRBJ2-7
clone_size: .
v_call: TRBV7-9
d_call: .

cdr3_nt: TGTGCCAGCAGCTTGGGACAGGTGACCCCATTCGAGCAGTACTTC
cdr3_aa: CASSLGQVTPFEQYF
j_call: TRBJ2-7
clone_size: .
v_call: TRBV7-9
d_call: TRBD1

cdr3_nt: TGCAGCGCCCTGACTAGCGGGAACACCGGGGAGCTGTTTTTT
cdr3_aa: CSALTSGNTGELFF
j_call: TRBJ2-2
clone_size: .
v_call: TRBV29-1
d_call: TRBD2

cdr3_nt: TGTGCCAGCAGCGTAGACTCCCTCGGACTAGCTACTAACTATGGCTACACCTTC
cdr3_aa: CASSVDSLGLATNYGYTF
j_call: TRBJ1-2
clone_size: .
v_call: TRBV9
d_call: .

cdr3_nt: TGCAGTGCAGGACAGAACTATGGCTACACCTTC
cdr3_aa: CSAGQNYGYTF
j_call: TRBJ1-2
clone_size: few
v_call: TRBV20-1
d_call: .

cdr3_nt: TGTGCCAGCAGCCAAGAATCTCCCGGTTACACTGAAGCTTTCTTT
cdr3_aa: CASSQESPGYTEAFF
j_call: TRBJ1-1
clone_size: few
v_call: TRBV4-2
d_call: .

cdr3_nt: TGTGCCATCAGTGAGTCTGGGCTCGGCGGACCCTACGAGCAGTACTTC
cdr3_aa: CAISESGLGGPYEQYF
j_call: TRBJ2-7
clone_size: .
v_call: TRBV10-3
d_call: .